One sample yielded the 18 T cell receptor beta chains listed below, sequenced in a study of blood T cell repertoires in COVID-19. Sequenced by immunoSEQ multiplex PCR; TCRdb stores in-frame clones only, minus some. Of more than 85,000 clones in the sample, approximately 82% were seen once. Sequencing was performed on peripheral blood. Receptors originate from an elderly woman with acute or convalescent COVID-19.

The chain recombines TRBV5-4 with TRBJ2-5; 8 bases are shared with TRBD1. This CDR3 region has 13 residues. Germline V lookup: CDR1 SGHNT, CDR2 YYREEE (reference sequence). The V gene end was trimmed by 5 bases and the J gene end by 5 bases; junction bases not matched to a gene: 5. CDR3 in amino acids: CASSGQGKETQYF. The CDR3 DNA follows: TGTGCCAGCAGTGGACAGGGAAAGGAGACCCAGTACTTC.

CDR3 DNA: TGTGCCAGCAGTCCATGGGACAGCTCCGGGGAGCTGTTTTTT. Protein product: CASSPWDSSGELFF. V and J are TRBV2 and TRBJ2-2; TRBD1 agrees at 7 bases. The germline V gene has CDR1 SNHLY and CDR2 FYNNEI. V lost 5 bases to trimming and J lost 6 bases; unmatched junction nucleotides: 6. The CDR3 extends over 14 amino acids.

The chain joins TRBV20-1 to TRBJ1-1; 8 bases map to TRBD1. V trimming: 3 bases; J trimming: 9 bases; junction bases outside the gene matches: 6. This CDR3 is 12 amino acids long. Germline V gives CDR1 DFQATT, CDR2 SNEGSKA (reference sequence). CDR3 nucleotide sequence: TGCAGTGCTAGTCAGGGGGCGATACAAGCTTTCTTT. Its translation: CSASQGAIQAFF.

CDR3 loop: CASNRGGPNTGELFF. CDR3 nucleotides: TGTGCCAGTAACCGCGGGGGGCCGAACACCGGGGAGCTGTTTTTT. The chain couples TRBV19 to TRBJ2-2; 8 bases align to TRBD2. Germline CDR1 reads LNHDA; CDR2 reads SQIVND (reference sequence). The CDR3 contains 15 residues. The ends lost 7 bases at V and 0 bases at J; junction bases unmatched: 4.

This rearrangement joins TRBV7-8 to TRBJ2-5; D unresolved. The CDR3 is 15 amino acids. V lost 1 base and J lost 5, with 14 bases in between. Per germline, CDR1 SGHVS and CDR2 FQNEAQ. The CDR3 DNA follows: TGTGCCAGCAGCTTAGACCGGCAGGATTTGGAGACCCAGTACTTC. Protein sequence: CASSLDRQDLETQYF.

V gene TRBV2 combines with J gene TRBJ2-2; D is possibly TRBD1 (6 bases). V shed 5 bases and J shed 3 bases, with 10 bases lying between them. Germline lookup yields CDR1 SNHLY and CDR2 FYNNEI. The CDR3 has 14 residues. The CDR3 nucleotides read TGTGCCAGCAGTAGATACAGGGACACCGGGGAGCTGTTTTTT. It is translated as CASSRYRDTGELFF.

The chain combines TRBV6-5 with TRBJ1-5; 7 bases line up with TRBD1. Germline loops: CDR1 MNHEY, CDR2 SVGAGI. This CDR3 contains 14 residues. Trimming cost V 9 bases and J 10 bases; bases outside gene matches: 15. The CDR3 DNA is TGTGCCAGTACAGGGGCCACGCAATCAGCCCCCCAGCATTTT. It yields the protein CASTGATQSAPQHF.

The gene calls are TRBV28 and TRBJ1-2; perhaps TRBD1 as D (5 bases). The CDR3 is 12 amino acids. V lost 3 bases, J lost 4 bases, and 6 bases lay in between. Germline CDR1 MDHEN, CDR2 SYDVKM. Here the CDR3 reads CASSFQGYGYTF. CDR3 in DNA: TGTGCCAGCAGTTTCCAGGGCTATGGCTACACCTTC.

The CDR3 DNA sequence: TGTGCCAGCAGCACCCCAGGGAGGGGGAAAAACATTCAGTACTTC. The encoded protein is CASSTPGRGKNIQYF. V gene TRBV3-1 (or the pseudogene TRBV3-2) combines with J gene TRBJ2-4; possible D gene TRBD2, 7 bases. The germline gives CDR1 LGHDT, CDR2 YNNKEL (reference sequence). This CDR3 is built from 15 residues. V was cut by 5 bases and J by 4 bases, with 15 bases left in between.

V gene TRBV24-1 combines with J gene TRBJ2-1; TRBD2 matches at 7 bases. V was clipped by 1 base and J by 9 bases; unmatched bases: 8. The CDR3 runs 15 residues. Per the germline V gene, CDR1 is KGHDR and CDR2 is SFDVKD. The CDR3 loop is CATSDLRDVAGEQFF. The CDR3 DNA is TGTGCCACCAGTGATTTAAGGGACGTAGCGGGTGAGCAGTTCTTC.

The chain recombines TRBV12-1 with TRBJ2-3; TRBD2 is the table's D call and was not checked against the DNA. TRBV12-1 is an annotated pseudogene. The CDR3 runs 22 residues. CDR3 loop: CASSFETSRSRGAGGSTDTQYF. Here the CDR3 DNA reads TGTGCCAGCAGCTTTGAAACGTCGAGGTCCCGAGGGGCGGGAGGCTCCACAGATACGCAGTATTTT.

This chain links TRBV4-2 with TRBJ2-3; perhaps TRBD2 as D (6 bases). Trimming removed 2 bases from V and 4 bases from J, with 16 bases in between. This CDR3 has 16 residues. Per the germline V gene, CDR1 is LGHNA and CDR2 is YNFKEQ. The CDR3 protein is CASSQNTGVAADTQYF. CDR3 DNA sequence: TGTGCCAGCAGCCAAAACACGGGAGTAGCGGCAGATACGCAGTATTTT.

The chain combines TRBV7-2 with TRBJ1-2; possibly TRBD1 for D (5 bases). Germline V CDR1 and CDR2: SGHTA, FQGNSA. There are 15 residues in the CDR3. V was shortened by 5 bases and J by 0 bases, with 13 bases between the two germline ends. Here the CDR3 reads CASSTDTTSNYGYTF. CDR3 DNA: TGTGCCAGCAGCACGGACACGACCTCTAACTATGGCTACACCTTC.

The gene calls are TRBV5-1 and TRBJ2-7, with 7 bases fitting TRBD2. Germline lookup yields CDR1 SGHRS and CDR2 YFSETQ. CDR3 length: 15 residues. J was trimmed by 5 bases and V by 0 bases; bases with no gene match: 8. The CDR3 sequence is CASSLEGGSGHEQYF. The CDR3 DNA follows: TGCGCCAGCAGCTTGGAAGGCGGGAGCGGGCACGAGCAGTACTTC.

This clone appeared a few times. The rearrangement links TRBV27 to TRBJ1-1, with TRBD1 matching 12 bases. In germline, CDR1 is MNHEY, CDR2 SMNVEV (reference sequence). J was trimmed by 1 base and V by 1 base; bases with no gene match: 4. This CDR3 region has 17 residues. The CDR3 is CASSLLGQGAKNTEAFF. CDR3 DNA: TGTGCCAGCAGTTTATTGGGACAGGGGGCGAAGAACACTGAAGCTTTCTTT.

The chain is built from TRBV5-1 and TRBJ2-1; the D is unclear. This CDR3 region has 13 residues. Germline CDR1 is SGHRS and CDR2 is YFSETQ. Trimming stripped 0 bases from V and 5 bases from J, with 6 bases between. The CDR3 reads CASSLAPDNEQFF. CDR3 nucleotide sequence: TGCGCCAGCAGCTTGGCACCAGACAATGAGCAGTTCTTC.

In this sample, this clone turned up a few times. This chain connects TRBV10-1 to TRBJ2-2; D is unclear. The V and J ends lost 4 bases and 2 bases respectively, with 2 bases between them. The V gene's germline CDR1 is WNHNN and CDR2 SYGVQD (reference sequence). The CDR3 has 12 residues. The CDR3 loop is CASSANTGELFF. Written as DNA, the CDR3 is TGCGCCAGCAGTGCAAACACCGGGGAGCTGTTTTTT.

The rearrangement joins TRBV19 to TRBJ2-1; 7 bases map to TRBD1. The germline V gene encodes CDR1 LNHDA and CDR2 SQIVND (reference sequence). Trimming cost V 5 bases and J 5 bases; bases outside gene matches: 9. The CDR3 length is 15 residues. The CDR3 bases are TGTGCCAGTAGTTTAACAGGGGCCCGAGACAATGAGCAGTTCTTC. Protein product: CASSLTGARDNEQFF.